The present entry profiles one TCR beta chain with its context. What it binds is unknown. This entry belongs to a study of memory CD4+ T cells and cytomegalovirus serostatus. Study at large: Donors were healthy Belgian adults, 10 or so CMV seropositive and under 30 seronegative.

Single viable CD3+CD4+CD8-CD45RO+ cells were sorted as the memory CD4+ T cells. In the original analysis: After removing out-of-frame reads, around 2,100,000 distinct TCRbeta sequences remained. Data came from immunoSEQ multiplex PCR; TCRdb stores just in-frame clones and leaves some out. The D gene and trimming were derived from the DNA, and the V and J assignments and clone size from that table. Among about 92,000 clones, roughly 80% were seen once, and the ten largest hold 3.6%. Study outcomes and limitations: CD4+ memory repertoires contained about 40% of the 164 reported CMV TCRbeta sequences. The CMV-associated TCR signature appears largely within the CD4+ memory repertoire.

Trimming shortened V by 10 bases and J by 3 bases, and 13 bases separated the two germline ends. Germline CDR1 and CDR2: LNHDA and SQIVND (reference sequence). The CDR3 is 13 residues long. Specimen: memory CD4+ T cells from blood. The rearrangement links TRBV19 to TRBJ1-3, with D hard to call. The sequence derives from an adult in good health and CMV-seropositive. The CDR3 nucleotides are TGTGCCACCGAGGAAAGGGTTGGAAACACCATATATTTT. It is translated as CATEERVGNTIYF.